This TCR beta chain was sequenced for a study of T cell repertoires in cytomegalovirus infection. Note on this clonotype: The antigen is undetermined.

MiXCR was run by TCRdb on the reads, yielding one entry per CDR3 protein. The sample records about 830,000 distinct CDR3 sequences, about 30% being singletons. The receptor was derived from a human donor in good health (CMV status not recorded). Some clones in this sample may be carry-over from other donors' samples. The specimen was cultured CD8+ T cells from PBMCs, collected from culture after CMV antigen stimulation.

CDR3 sequence: CATSRDRGGRGSGELFF. CDR3 DNA: TGTGCCACCAGCAGAGATCGCGGAGGCCGTGGGAGCGGGGAGCTGTTTTTT. The rearrangement uses TRBV15 and TRBJ2-2; D perhaps matches TRBD2 (5 bases). The CDR3 totals 17 residues. CDR1 is LNHNV, CDR2 YYDKDF, per germline (reference sequence). Trimming removed 0 bases from V and 7 bases from J, with 18 bases in between.